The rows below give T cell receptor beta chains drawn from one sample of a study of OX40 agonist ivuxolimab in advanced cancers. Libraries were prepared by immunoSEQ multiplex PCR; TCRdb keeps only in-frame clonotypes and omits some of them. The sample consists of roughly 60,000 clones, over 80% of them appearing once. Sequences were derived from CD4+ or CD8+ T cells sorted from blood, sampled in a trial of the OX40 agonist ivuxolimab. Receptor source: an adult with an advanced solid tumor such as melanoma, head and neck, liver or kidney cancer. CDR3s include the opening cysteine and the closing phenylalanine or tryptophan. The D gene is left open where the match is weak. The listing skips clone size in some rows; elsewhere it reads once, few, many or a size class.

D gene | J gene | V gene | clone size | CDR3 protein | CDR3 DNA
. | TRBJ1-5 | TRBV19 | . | CASSRLASNQPQHF | TGTGCCAGTAGTAGGTTGGCGTCCAATCAGCCCCAGCATTTT
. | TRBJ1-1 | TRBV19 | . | CASSVDSPNTEAFF | TGTGCCAGTAGCGTGGACAGCCCGAACACTGAAGCTTTCTTT
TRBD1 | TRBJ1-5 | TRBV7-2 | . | CASSLLQGNNQPQHF | TGTGCCAGCAGCTTATTACAGGGGAACAATCAGCCCCAGCATTTT
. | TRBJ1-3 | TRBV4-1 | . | CASSQQWGSGNTIYF | TGCGCCAGCAGCCAACAGTGGGGATCTGGAAACACCATATATTTT
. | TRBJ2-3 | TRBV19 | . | CASSSREYRTDTQYF | TGTGCCAGTAGCAGCCGGGAATATCGCACAGATACGCAGTATTTT
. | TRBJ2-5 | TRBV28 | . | CASSLPNPPTQYF | TGTGCCAGCAGTCTCCCCAACCCCCCCACCCAGTACTTC
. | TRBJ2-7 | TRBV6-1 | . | CASSLSYSSYEQYF | TGTGCCAGCAGTCTGTCCTATAGCTCCTACGAGCAGTACTTC
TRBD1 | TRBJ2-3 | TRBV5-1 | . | CASSLGGTGGTDTQYF | TGCGCCAGCAGCTTGGGCGGGACAGGGGGCACAGATACGCAGTATTTT
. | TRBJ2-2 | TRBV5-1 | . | CASRDTGTANTGELFF | TGCGCCAGCAGAGATACCGGGACGGCGAACACCGGGGAGCTGTTTTTT
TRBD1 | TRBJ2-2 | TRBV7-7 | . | CASSLGQGSGELFF | TGTGCCAGCAGCTTAGGACAGGGTTCCGGGGAGCTGTTTTTT
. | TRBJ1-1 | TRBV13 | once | CASSTGDPSMNTEAFF | TGTGCCAGCAGCACCGGGGATCCGAGCATGAACACTGAAGCTTTCTTT
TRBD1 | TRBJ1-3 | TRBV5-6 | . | CASSSLDRAGNTIYF | TGTGCCAGCAGCTCCTTAGACAGGGCTGGAAACACCATATATTTT
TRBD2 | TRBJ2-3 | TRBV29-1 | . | CSVLVAGGTDTQYF | TGCAGCGTTCTGGTAGCGGGGGGCACAGATACGCAGTATTTT
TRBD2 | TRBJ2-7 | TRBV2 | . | CASSLQAGANYEQYF | TGTGCCAGCAGTCTCCAAGCGGGAGCAAACTACGAGCAGTACTTC
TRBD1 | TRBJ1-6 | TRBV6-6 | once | CATKTGRNSPLHF | TGTGCCACCAAGACAGGGCGGAATTCACCCCTCCACTTT
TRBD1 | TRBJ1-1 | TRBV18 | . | CASSAGGHTEAFF | TGTGCCAGCTCGGCAGGGGGGCACACTGAAGCTTTCTTT
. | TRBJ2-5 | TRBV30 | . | CAWSEGGFMYQETQYF | TGTGCCTGGAGTGAAGGGGGATTCATGTATCAAGAGACCCAGTACTTC
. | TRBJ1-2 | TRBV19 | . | CASSSTGNIIAGGYTF | TGTGCCAGTAGTTCGACCGGGAATATCATAGCGGGTGGCTACACCTTC
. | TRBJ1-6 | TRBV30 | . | CAWSGTRNSPLHF | TGTGCCTGGAGTGGTACACGGAATTCACCCCTCCACTTT
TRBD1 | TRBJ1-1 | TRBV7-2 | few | CASSFGTGWVAFF | TGTGCCAGCAGCTTTGGGACAGGGTGGGTTGCTTTCTTT
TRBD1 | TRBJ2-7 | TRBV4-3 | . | CASSRDRDYEQYF | TGCGCCAGCAGCCGAGACAGGGATTACGAGCAGTACTTC
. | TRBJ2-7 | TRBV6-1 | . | CASSEVGGSYEQYF | TGTGCCAGCAGTGAAGTGGGGGGCAGCTACGAGCAGTACTTC
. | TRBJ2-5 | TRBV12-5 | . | CASGPVLSNGQETQYF | TGTGCTAGTGGTCCCGTCCTCTCGAACGGCCAAGAGACCCAGTACTTC
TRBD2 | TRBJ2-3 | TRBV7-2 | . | CASSKNLAGGTDTQYF | TGTGCCAGCAGCAAGAACCTAGCGGGGGGCACAGATACGCAGTATTTT
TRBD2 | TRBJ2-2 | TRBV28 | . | CASSLRLLAANTGELFF | TGTGCCAGCAGTTTACGCCTACTAGCGGCGAACACCGGGGAGCTGTTTTTT
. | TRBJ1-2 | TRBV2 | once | CASSYTGRDGYTF | TGTGCCAGCAGTTATACAGGGAGGGATGGCTACACCTTC
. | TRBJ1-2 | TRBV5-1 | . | CASSPIRTDVYGYTF | TGCGCCAGCAGCCCGATACGGACAGACGTCTATGGCTACACCTTC
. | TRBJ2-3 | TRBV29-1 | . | CSAEEDTQYF | TGCAGCGCTGAGGAAGATACGCAGTATTTT
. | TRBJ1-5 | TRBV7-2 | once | CASSSQEGVPQHF | TGTGCCAGCAGCTCACAGGAAGGTGTGCCCCAGCATTTT
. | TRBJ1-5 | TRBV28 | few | CASSLGGQPQHF | TGTGCCAGCAGTTTAGGCGGTCAGCCCCAGCATTTT
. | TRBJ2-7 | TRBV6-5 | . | CASSWYDEQYF | TGTGCCAGCAGTTGGTACGACGAGCAGTACTTC
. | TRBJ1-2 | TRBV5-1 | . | CASSPSMGVYGYTF | TGCGCCAGCAGCCCCTCGATGGGGGTCTATGGCTACACCTTC
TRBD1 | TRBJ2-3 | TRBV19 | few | CASTPTGTGGTDTQYF | TGTGCCAGTACCCCAACCGGGACAGGCGGCACAGATACGCAGTATTTT
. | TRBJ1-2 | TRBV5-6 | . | CASRLRGGGSYGYTF | TGTGCCAGCAGGCTGAGGGGCGGGGGTTCTTATGGCTACACCTTC
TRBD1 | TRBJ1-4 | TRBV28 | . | CASSTGQGNEKLFF | TGTGCCAGCAGTACGGGACAGGGAAATGAAAAACTGTTTTTT
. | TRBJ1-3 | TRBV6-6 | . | CASREQGSGNTIYF | TGTGCCAGCAGGGAACAGGGCTCTGGAAACACCATATATTTT
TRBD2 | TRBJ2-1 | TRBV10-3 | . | CAIRRQRETDEQFF | TGTGCCATCAGACGTCAGCGGGAGACGGATGAGCAGTTCTTC
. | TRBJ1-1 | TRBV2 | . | CASSVGENTEAFF | TGTGCCAGCAGTGTGGGTGAGAACACTGAAGCTTTCTTT
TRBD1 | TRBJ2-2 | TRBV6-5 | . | CASSSPGQGREGELFF | TGTGCCAGCAGTTCCCCGGGACAGGGACGTGAAGGGGAGCTGTTTTTT
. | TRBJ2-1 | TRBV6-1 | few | CASRRAQSSYNEQFF | TGTGCCAGCAGAAGGGCGCAGAGCTCCTACAATGAGCAGTTCTTC
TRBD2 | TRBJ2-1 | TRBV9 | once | CASSAPGLAFGEQFF | TGTGCCAGCAGCGCCCCGGGACTAGCATTTGGTGAGCAGTTCTTC
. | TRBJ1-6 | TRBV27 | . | CASSSQNSPLHF | TGTGCCAGCAGTTCCCAAAATTCACCCCTCCACTTT
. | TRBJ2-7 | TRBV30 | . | CAWSPNPYEQYF | TGTGCCTGGAGTCCAAACCCCTACGAGCAGTACTTC
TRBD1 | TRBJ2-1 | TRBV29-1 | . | CSGGQGAGEQFF | TGCAGCGGAGGACAGGGGGCAGGTGAGCAGTTCTTC
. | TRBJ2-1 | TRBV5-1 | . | CASSLGAGYNEQFF | TGCGCCAGCAGCTTGGGGGCAGGGTACAATGAGCAGTTCTTC
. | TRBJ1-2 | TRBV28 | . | CASSLSGYGYTF | TGTGCCAGCAGTTTATCTGGCTATGGCTACACCTTC
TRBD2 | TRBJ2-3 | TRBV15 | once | CATSRGLADTDTQYF | TGTGCCACCAGCAGAGGGCTAGCGGACACAGATACGCAGTATTTT
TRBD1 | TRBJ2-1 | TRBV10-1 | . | CASSLTGTGGYNEQFF | TGCGCCAGCAGCCTCACCGGGACAGGGGGCTACAATGAGCAGTTCTTC
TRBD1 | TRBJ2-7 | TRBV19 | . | CASSITGGPSYEQYF | TGTGCCAGTAGTATCACAGGGGGGCCCTCCTACGAGCAGTACTTC
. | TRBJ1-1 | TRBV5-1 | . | CASSLDRANTEAFF | TGCGCCAGCAGCTTGGACAGGGCGAACACTGAAGCTTTCTTT
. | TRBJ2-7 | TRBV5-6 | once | CASSRPRQSYEQYF | TGTGCCAGCAGCCGCCCCCGACAGTCCTACGAGCAGTACTTC
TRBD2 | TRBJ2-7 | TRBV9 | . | CASSPGLAALSYEQYF | TGTGCCAGCAGCCCTGGGCTAGCGGCCCTCTCCTACGAGCAGTACTTC
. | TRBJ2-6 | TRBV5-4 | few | CAIPGLGTGANVLTF | TGTGCCATCCCCGGATTGGGGACTGGGGCCAACGTCCTGACTTTC
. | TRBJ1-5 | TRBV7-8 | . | CASSLEGSAGQPQHF | TGTGCCAGCAGCTTAGAAGGAAGTGCGGGACAGCCCCAGCATTTT
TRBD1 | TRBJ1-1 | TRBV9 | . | CASSIREGALATEAFF | TGTGCCAGCAGCATCAGGGAGGGGGCCCTTGCCACTGAAGCTTTCTTT
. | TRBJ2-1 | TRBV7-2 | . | CASSLVPPEQFF | TGTGCCAGCAGCTTAGTCCCGCCAGAGCAGTTCTTC
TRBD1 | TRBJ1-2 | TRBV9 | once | CASSVDRTGGGYTF | TGTGCCAGCAGCGTAGATCGGACAGGGGGCGGCTACACCTTC
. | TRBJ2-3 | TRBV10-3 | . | CAISESTGRSQYF | TGTGCCATCAGTGAGTCGACAGGGAGGTCGCAGTATTTT